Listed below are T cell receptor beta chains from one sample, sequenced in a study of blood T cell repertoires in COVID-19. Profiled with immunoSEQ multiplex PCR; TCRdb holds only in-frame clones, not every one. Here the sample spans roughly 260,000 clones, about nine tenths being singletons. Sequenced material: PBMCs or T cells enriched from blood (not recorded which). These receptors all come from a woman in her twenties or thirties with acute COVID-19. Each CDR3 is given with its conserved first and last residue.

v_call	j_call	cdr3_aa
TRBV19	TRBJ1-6	CASAGEGDSPLHF
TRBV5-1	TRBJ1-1	CASSLVRGNTEAFF
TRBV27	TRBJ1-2	CASSSSGQGRVYGYTF
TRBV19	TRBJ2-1	CASRGLAGHNEQFF
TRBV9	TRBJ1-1	CASSEQGQWVMNTEAFF
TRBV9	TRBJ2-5	CASSGQGVQETQYF
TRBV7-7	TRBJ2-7	CASSLGGDRDGYEQYF
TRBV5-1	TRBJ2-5	CASSLGGGFETQYF
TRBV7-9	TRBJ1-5	CASSRGVDQPQHF
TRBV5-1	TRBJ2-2	CASSLGDSDTGELFF
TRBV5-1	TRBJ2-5	CASSGGSRETQYF
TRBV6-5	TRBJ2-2	CASSYQDRGIGELFF
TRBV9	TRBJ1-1	CASSDPSPGQGNSGNTEAFF
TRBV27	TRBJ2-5	CASSPRDRGPTETQYF
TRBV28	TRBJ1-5	CASSPPGGLNQPQHF
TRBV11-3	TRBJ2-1	CASSRWEGEGNEQFF
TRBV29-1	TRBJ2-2	CSVGTSGYTGELFF
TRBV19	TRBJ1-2	CASSTQTGQAYGYTF
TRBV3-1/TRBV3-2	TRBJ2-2	CASSQEFAGVSTGELFF
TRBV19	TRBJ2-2	CASSTISGRVGTGELFF
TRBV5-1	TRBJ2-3	CASSFSGAYTDTQYF
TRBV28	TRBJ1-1	CASSPPVGVGTEAFF
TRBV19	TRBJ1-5	CASSNPQGQGNQPQHF
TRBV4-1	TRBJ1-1	CASSRGGDTEAFF
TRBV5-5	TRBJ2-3	CASSLAGFTDTQYF
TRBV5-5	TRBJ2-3	CASSLGVRAGLNTQYF
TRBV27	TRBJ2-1	CASSLGGGDEQFF
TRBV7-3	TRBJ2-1	CASSLTGTATYNEQFF
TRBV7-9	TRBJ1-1	CASSLGLGQNTEAFF
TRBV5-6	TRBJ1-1	CASSGGVMNTEAFF
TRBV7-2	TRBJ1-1	CASSLSGTTEAFF
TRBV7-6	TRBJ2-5	CASLLKGGGSSFFETQYF
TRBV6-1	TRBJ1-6	CASSEDTSYNSPLHF